These 9 T cell receptor beta chains came from one sample sequenced in a study of PD-L1 blockade in urothelial cancer (dated by TCRdb to about 2017). Libraries were constructed by the immunoSEQ multiplex PCR assay. TCRdb limited this immuneACCESS table to in-frame rearrangements with V and J called. A share of clones is missing; checked studies link under half to unresolved V genes, and the rest is unexplained. The table for this sample lists under 50,000 clones; about 93% of them were counted only once. The ten largest clones capture approximately 8.8% of the sample. This specimen consisted of PBMCs, obtained around atezolizumab (anti-PD-L1) treatment. All receptors derive from a man in his sixties or seventies with urothelial cancer.

This chain links TRBV2 with TRBJ2-7; maybe TRBD1 (5 bases). The germline V and J ends were trimmed by 7 bases and 5 bases, with 15 bases remaining between them. This CDR3 is 13 amino acids long. Germline V gene lookup returns CDR1 SNHLY and CDR2 FYNNEI. Here the CDR3 DNA reads TGTGCCAGCACAGGGCAGAATAGGGACGAGCAGTACTTC. Encoded protein: CASTGQNRDEQYF.

The chain is built from TRBV6-1 and TRBJ2-7; D might be TRBD2 (6 bases). Germline values: CDR1 MNHNS, CDR2 SASEGT. The length of the CDR3 is 15 residues. Trimming took 1 base from V and 2 from J, leaving 12 bases between them. The CDR3 spells CASSEVRGLPYEQYF. The CDR3 coding sequence is TGTGCCAGCAGTGAAGTAAGGGGACTTCCCTACGAGCAGTACTTC.

This chain joins TRBV18 and TRBJ2-3; 11 bases are a match to TRBD2. The CDR3 runs 20 residues. Germline V CDR1 and CDR2: KGHSH, LQKENI. Trimming at V came to 2 bases and at J to 0 bases, leaving 13 bases not matched to a gene. This CDR3 reads CASSPTSGSSLRGSTDTQYF. CDR3 in DNA: TGTGCCAGCTCACCAACTAGCGGGAGCTCCCTAAGGGGTAGCACAGATACGCAGTATTTT.

The rearrangement joins TRBV29-1 to TRBJ2-1; possible D gene TRBD1, 6 bases. CDR3 length equals 11 residues. The germline V gene has CDR1 SQVTM and CDR2 ANQGSEA. V was trimmed by 4 bases and J by 6 bases, leaving 7 bases between them. CDR3 sequence reads: CSVGTVNEQFF. The CDR3, as DNA: TGCAGCGTTGGGACAGTCAATGAGCAGTTCTTC.

This clone was counted between two and nine times. The chain joins TRBV5-4 to TRBJ1-2, with 7 bases that match TRBD1. Germline V lookup: CDR1 SGHNT, CDR2 YYREEE (reference sequence). The CDR3 sequence is 15 residues long. J was trimmed by 4 bases and V by 0 bases; bases with no gene match: 6. The CDR3 is CASSLVWDRTYGYTF. CDR3 bases: TGTGCCAGCAGCTTGGTTTGGGACAGAACCTATGGCTACACCTTC.

The rearrangement uses TRBV5-1 and TRBJ2-1; 14 positions agree with TRBD2. J gave up 8 bases and V 4 bases, and 8 bases lay outside the gene matches. The germline V gene has CDR1 SGHRS and CDR2 YFSETQ. This CDR3 region has 16 residues. CDR3 sequence: CASSLGTSGSRHEQFF. The CDR3 nucleotides are TGCGCCAGCAGCCTAGGGACTAGCGGGAGTCGGCATGAGCAGTTCTTC.

This rearrangement joins TRBV29-1 to TRBJ2-7, with 7 bases matching TRBD1. V was clipped by 6 bases and J by 1 base; unmatched bases: 12. The CDR3 covers 15 residues. Germline values: CDR1 SQVTM, CDR2 ANQGSEA. This chain's CDR3 is CSVTSTGPASYEQYF. Written as DNA, the CDR3 is TGCAGCGTAACCTCGACAGGGCCTGCTTCCTACGAGCAGTACTTC.

V gene TRBV15 combines with J gene TRBJ2-7; 9 bases are a match to TRBD1. Germline values: CDR1 LNHNV, CDR2 YYDKDF (reference sequence). There are 14 residues in the CDR3. The ends lost 4 bases at V and 2 bases at J; junction bases unmatched: 3. The DNA for the CDR3 is TGTGCCACCAGCATAAGGACAGGGGCCTACGAGCAGTACTTC. This translates into CATSIRTGAYEQYF. Together with reference TRBV15 and TRBJ2-7, the CDR3 gives the full variable domain: DAMVIQNPRYQVTQFGKPVTLSCSQTLNHNVMYWYQQKSSQAPKLLFHYYDKDFNNEADTPDNFQSRRPNTSFCFLDIRSPGLGDTAMYLCATSIRTGAYEQYFGPGTRLTVT.

The gene calls are TRBV18 and TRBJ1-3; 7 bases agree with TRBD1. The V segment lost 6 bases and the J segment 0 bases; nucleotides outside the gene matches: 5. The germline V gene has CDR1 KGHSH and CDR2 LQKENI. The CDR3 has 15 residues. CDR3 in DNA: TGTGCCAGCTCTCGACAGGGCAACTCTGGAAACACCATATATTTT. It is translated as CASSRQGNSGNTIYF.